The present T cell receptor (beta chain) was sequenced within a study of cytomegalovirus exposure and HLA in healthy donors. This clone was seen a few times. Germline loops: CDR1 MNHEY, CDR2 SVGAGI. The CDR3 length is 14 residues. With 11 bases removed from V and 0 bases from J, the gap between germline ends came to 14 bases. The PCR contained 60 Vbeta and 13 Jbeta primers. Data came from immunoSEQ multiplex PCR; TCRdb stores just in-frame clones and leaves some out. The sample records under 250,000 clones, roughly 85% being singletons. The origin of this receptor is a woman in her 30s in good health and CMV-seropositive. The sample was PBMCs. V gene TRBV6-5 combines with J gene TRBJ1-3; tentative D call: TRBD1 (5 bases). This CDR3 reads CAAGGAHSGNTIYF. In DNA, the CDR3 is TGTGCCGCGGGCGGGGCCCACTCTGGAAACACCATATATTTT.